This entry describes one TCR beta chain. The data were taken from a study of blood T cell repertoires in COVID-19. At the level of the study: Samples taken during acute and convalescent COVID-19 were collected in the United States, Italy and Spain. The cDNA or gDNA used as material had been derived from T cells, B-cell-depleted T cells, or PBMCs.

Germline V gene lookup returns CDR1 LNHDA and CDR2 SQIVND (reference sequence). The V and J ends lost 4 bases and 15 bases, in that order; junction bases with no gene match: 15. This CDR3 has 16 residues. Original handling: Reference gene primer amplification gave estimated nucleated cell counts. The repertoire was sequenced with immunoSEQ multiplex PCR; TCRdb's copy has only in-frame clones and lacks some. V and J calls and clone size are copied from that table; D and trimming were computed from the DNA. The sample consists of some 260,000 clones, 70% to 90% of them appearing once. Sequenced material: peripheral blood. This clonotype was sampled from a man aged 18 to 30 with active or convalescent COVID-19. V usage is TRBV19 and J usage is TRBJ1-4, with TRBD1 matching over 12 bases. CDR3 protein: CASSTGTGGAGSKLFF. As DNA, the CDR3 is TGTGCCAGTAGTACCGGGACAGGGGGCGCAGGGAGCAAGTTGTTTTTT.